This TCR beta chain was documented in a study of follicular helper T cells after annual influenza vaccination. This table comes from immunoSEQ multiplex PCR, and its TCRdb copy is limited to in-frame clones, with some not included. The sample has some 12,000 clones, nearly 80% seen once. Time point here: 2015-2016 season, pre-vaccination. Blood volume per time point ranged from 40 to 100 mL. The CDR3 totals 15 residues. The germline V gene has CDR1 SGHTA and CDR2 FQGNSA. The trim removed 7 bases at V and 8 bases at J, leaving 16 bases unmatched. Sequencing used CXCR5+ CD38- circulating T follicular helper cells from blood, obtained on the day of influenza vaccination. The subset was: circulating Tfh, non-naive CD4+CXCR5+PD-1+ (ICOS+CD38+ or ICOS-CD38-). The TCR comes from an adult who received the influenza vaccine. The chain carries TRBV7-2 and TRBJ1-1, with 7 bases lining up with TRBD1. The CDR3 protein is CASTQTGDSSVEAFF. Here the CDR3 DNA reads TGTGCCAGCACCCAAACAGGGGACTCATCGGTGGAAGCTTTCTTT.